This T cell receptor beta chain was sequenced for a study of blood T cell repertoires in COVID-19. About the research overall: Spain, Italy and the United States supplied samples that represented acute and convalescent COVID-19. PBMCs, B-cell-depleted T cells, or T cells provided the cDNA or gDNA that made up the material.

In this sample, this clone turned up a few times. TCRdb keeps only in-frame clones here, not all; method: immunoSEQ multiplex PCR. The sample includes about 140,000 clones, approximately 80% of them seen just once. Between the trimmed V and J ends, which lost 0 bases and 3 bases, there was a span of 12 bases. This CDR3 is 16 amino acids long. The germline V gene encodes CDR1 LGHDT and CDR2 YNNKEL (reference sequence). The sequenced material came from peripheral blood. This sequence joins TRBV3-1 (or the pseudogene TRBV3-2) and TRBJ1-5; D not certain. The TCR sequence derives from an older woman with acute or convalescent COVID-19. In DNA, the CDR3 is TGTGCCAGCAGCCAAGATATTGGCAGAAACAATCAGCCCCAGCATTTT. It specifies CASSQDIGRNNQPQHF.